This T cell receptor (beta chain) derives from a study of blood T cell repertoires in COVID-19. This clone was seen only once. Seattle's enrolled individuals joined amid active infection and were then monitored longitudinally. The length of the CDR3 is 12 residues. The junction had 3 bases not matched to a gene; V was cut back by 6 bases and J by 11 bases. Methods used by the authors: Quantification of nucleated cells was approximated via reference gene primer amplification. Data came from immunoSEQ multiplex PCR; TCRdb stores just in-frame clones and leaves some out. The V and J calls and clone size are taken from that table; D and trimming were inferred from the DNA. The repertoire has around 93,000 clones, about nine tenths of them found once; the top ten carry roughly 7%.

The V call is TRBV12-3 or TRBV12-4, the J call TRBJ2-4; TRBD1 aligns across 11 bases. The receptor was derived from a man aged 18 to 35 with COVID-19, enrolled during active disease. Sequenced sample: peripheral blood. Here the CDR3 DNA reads TGTGCCAGCAGCGTGGGACAGGGGGTTCAGTACTTC. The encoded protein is CASSVGQGVQYF.